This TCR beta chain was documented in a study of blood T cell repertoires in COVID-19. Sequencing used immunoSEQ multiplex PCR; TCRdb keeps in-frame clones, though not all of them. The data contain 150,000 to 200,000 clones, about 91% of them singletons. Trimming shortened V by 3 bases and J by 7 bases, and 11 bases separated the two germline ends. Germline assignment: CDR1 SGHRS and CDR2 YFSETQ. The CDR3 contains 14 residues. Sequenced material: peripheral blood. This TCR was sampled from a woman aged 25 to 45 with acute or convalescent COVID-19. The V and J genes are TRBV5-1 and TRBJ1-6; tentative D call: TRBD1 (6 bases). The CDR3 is CASSSGEENSPLHF. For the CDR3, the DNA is TGCGCCAGCAGCTCAGGGGAAGAGAATTCACCCCTCCACTTT.